The sequence of this TCR beta chain was determined in a study of Tregs in tolerant kidney transplant recipients. In the study overall: Two populations were sorted: CD4+CD8-CD25+CD127- and CD4+CD8-4-1BB+CD40L-. Sorting used antibodies to exclude donor cells.

Sequencing was performed with immunoSEQ multiplex PCR; in TCRdb, only in-frame clones are kept and a portion is missing. Here the sample spans several hundred clones, about two fifths being singletons. About this clone itself: Antigen: not known.

CDR1 is SGHRS, CDR2 YFSETQ, per germline. After removal of 5 bases from V and 2 bases from J, the junction contained 10 bases not matched to a gene. There are 16 residues in the CDR3. Study-wide points: This study did not directly address biological reproducibility.

The receptor's source is a human patient who received a combined kidney and bone marrow transplant. Part of the T cells may come from the graft donor. The sequencing sample was made of Tregs from blood cultured with allogeneic cells. The chain is built from TRBV5-1 and TRBJ2-3; 8 bases are shared with TRBD2. The CDR3 spells CASRRRGGPNTDTQYF. The CDR3 DNA sequence: TGCGCCAGCAGGCGACGCGGGGGGCCTAACACAGATACGCAGTATTTT.